This TCR beta chain was recovered during a study of blood T cells in healthy people across ages. Extractions gave at least 6 micrograms of total RNA per sample. Study outcomes and limitations: Higher diversity and more naive CD4+ cells were features of long-lived donors, compared to aged donors.

This clonotype appeared a single time. What it binds is unknown. V was clipped by 7 bases and J by 4 bases, with 11 bases between them. The CDR3 contains 12 residues. CDR1 is MDHEN and CDR2 is SYDVKM in the germline V gene. A sample-barcoded 5' primer and a J-beta primer mix were used in a second PCR of roughly 7 to 11 cycles. MiXCR, run by TCRdb on the 5' RACE reads, gives a single entry per CDR3 protein. The table shows some 1,500,000 distinct CDR3 sequences, with roughly 43% occurring only once. The receptor's source is a woman under 30 in good health. The chain couples TRBV28 to TRBJ2-7; D unresolved. Material for sequencing was blood. The CDR3 spells CASKRHLYEQYF. As DNA, the CDR3 is TGTGCCAGCAAGAGGCACCTTTACGAGCAGTACTTC.